This TCR beta chain was recorded in a study of blood T cells in healthy people across ages. The use of a sample-barcoded 5' primer and a J-beta primer mix characterized a second PCR of about 7 to 12 cycles. TCRdb passed the 5' RACE reads through MiXCR, listing each CDR3 protein once. This table has under 2,000,000 distinct CDR3 sequences, around 50% appearing once. Regarding the study as a whole: Across samples, TCR beta diversity tracked strongly with naive T cell percentage. The lack of PBMC sorting stopped any conclusive naive versus antigen-experienced comparison.

Germline lookup yields CDR1 LNHDA and CDR2 SQIVND (reference sequence). V was pared by 10 bases and J by 5 bases, with 22 bases between. This CDR3 is built from 15 residues. Note on this clonotype: The antigen is not known.

V gene TRBV19 combines with J gene TRBJ2-3, with TRBD2 as a possible D gene (6 bases). This sequence was found in a woman in her thirties or forties in good health. Sequenced material: blood. CDR3 bases: TGTGCCACCACGACGGGGAGGACTGCCCTAGATACGCAGTATTTT. Protein sequence: CATTTGRTALDTQYF.